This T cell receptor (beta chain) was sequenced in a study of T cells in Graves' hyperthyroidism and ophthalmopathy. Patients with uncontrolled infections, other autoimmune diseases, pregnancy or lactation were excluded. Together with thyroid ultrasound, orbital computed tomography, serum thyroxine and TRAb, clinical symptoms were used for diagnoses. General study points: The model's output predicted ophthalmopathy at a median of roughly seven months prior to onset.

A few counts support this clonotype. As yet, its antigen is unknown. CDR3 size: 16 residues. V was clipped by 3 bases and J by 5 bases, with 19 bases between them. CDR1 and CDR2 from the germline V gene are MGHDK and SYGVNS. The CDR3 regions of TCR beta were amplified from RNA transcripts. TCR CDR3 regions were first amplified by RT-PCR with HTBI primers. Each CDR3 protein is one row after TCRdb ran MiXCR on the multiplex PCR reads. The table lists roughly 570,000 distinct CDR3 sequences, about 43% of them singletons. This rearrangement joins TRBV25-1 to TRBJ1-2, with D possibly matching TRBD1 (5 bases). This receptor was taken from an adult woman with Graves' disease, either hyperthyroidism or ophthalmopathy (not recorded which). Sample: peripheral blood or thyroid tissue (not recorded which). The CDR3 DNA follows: TGTGCCAGCAGTGACATGTCGGGGGTCCCCTCATATGGCTACACCTTC. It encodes CASSDMSGVPSYGYTF.